This TCR beta chain was captured in a study of blood T cells in healthy people across ages. Next came a second PCR, run for roughly 6 to 11 cycles, which used a sample-barcoded 5' primer along with a J-beta primer mix. Every cDNA molecule carried a tag from a template-switch adaptor bearing 12 random nucleotides. TCRdb redid the calling of the 5' RACE reads with MiXCR, one entry per CDR3 protein. The repertoire holds roughly 1.6 million distinct CDR3 sequences, with around 36% as singletons. Study-wide results and caveats: Higher diversity and more naive CD4+ cells were features of long-lived donors, compared to aged donors. Any conclusive comparison of naive versus antigen-experienced cells was prevented by using unsorted PBMCs.

There are a few counts of this clonotype. Its specificity is not known. Isolation recovered at least 7 million PBMCs from every sample. This CDR3 has 15 amino acids. V trimming: 4 bases; J trimming: 2 bases; junction bases outside the gene matches: 4. Germline V lookup: CDR1 SGHAT, CDR2 FQNNGV. This clonotype was sampled from a woman in her thirties in good health. The sample was blood. The chain has TRBV11-2 and TRBJ2-3; 9 bases align to TRBD2. The DNA for the CDR3 is TGTGCCAGCAGCTCGCTAGCGGGGTTCACAGATACGCAGTATTTT. Its translation: CASSSLAGFTDTQYF.